These 21 T cell receptor beta chains were sequenced from one sample in a study of neurological immune-mediated disorders. Using its own MiXCR run on the 5' RACE reads, TCRdb lists one record per CDR3 protein. The data show 120,000 or so distinct CDR3 sequences, 3% to 3.5% seen once. Sequenced: PBMCs. The receptors here all came from a woman in her twenties or thirties with multiple sclerosis.

This clonotype occurred many times. This chain links TRBV5-1 with TRBJ2-3; D uncertain. Deletions cut 5 bases from V and 2 bases from J, with 9 bases between. Per the germline V gene, CDR1 is SGHRS and CDR2 is YFSETQ. CDR3 size: 13 residues. The CDR3, as DNA: TGCGCCAGCAGTACAGAGCTCACAGATACGCAGTATTTT. Translating it yields CASSTELTDTQYF.

This clonotype was observed at least ten times. The chain uses TRBV7-2 and TRBJ2-7; D ambiguous. CDR1 and CDR2 (germline): SGHTA, FQGNSA. There are 16 residues in the CDR3. With 2 bases removed from V and 3 bases from J, the gap between germline ends came to 17 bases. As DNA, the CDR3 is TGTGCCAGCAGCTTAATCCCACTTGGTAGCTACTACGAGCAGTACTTC. Translation: CASSLIPLGSYYEQYF.

This clonotype was observed at least ten times. This chain uses TRBV7-2 with TRBJ2-1; the D gene is possibly TRBD1 (5 bases). The CDR3 consists of 16 residues. Trimming stripped 2 bases from V and 8 bases from J, with 19 bases between. Germline lookup yields CDR1 SGHTA and CDR2 FQGNSA. CDR3 residues: CASSLRAGYALDEQFF. CDR3 sequence (DNA): TGTGCCAGCAGCTTAAGGGCAGGGTATGCTTTGGATGAGCAGTTCTTC.

This clonotype occurred many times. At one boundary the junction diverges from the germline segment, which might be a read error. This sequence joins TRBV14 and TRBJ2-7, with 7 positions matching TRBD2. This CDR3 comprises 13 residues. Germline V gene data show CDR1 as SGHDN and CDR2 as FVKESK. The CDR3 region is CASSQEVAGLEVF. CDR3 sequence (DNA): TGTGCCAGCAGCCAAGAAGTTGCAGGACTAGAAGTCTTC.

At least ten counts were recorded for this clonotype. This chain joins TRBV5-1 and TRBJ2-3; 11 bases line up with TRBD1. There are 14 residues in the CDR3. Germline V lookup: CDR1 SGHRS, CDR2 YFSETQ. V dropped 3 bases and J dropped 4; count of bases not matched to a gene: 1. The CDR3 nucleotides read TGCGCCAGCAGCTGGGGACAGGGGGCAGATACGCAGTATTTT. Translating gives CASSWGQGADTQYF.

In this sample, this clonotype turned up many times. This sequence joins TRBV2 and TRBJ1-5; D is unresolved. CDR1 and CDR2 from the germline V gene are SNHLY and FYNNEI. The CDR3 is 14 amino acids. The V gene lost 6 bases and the J gene lost 5 bases, with 14 bases spanning the gap. The CDR3 loop reads CASRPQIVDQPQHF. CDR3 DNA sequence: TGTGCCAGCAGACCCCAAATAGTGGATCAGCCCCAGCATTTT.

This clonotype was recorded at least ten times. The chain links TRBV20-1 to TRBJ1-2; no definite D call. The ends were cut back, 2 bases at V and 4 bases at J, with 17 bases in the middle. Germline assignment: CDR1 DFQATT and CDR2 SNEGSKA (reference sequence). The CDR3 is 15 amino acids. CDR3 residues: CSARQRLASGYGYTF. The CDR3 nucleotides read TGCAGTGCTAGACAGAGACTGGCCTCTGGCTATGGCTACACCTTC.

This clonotype has at least ten counts. V gene TRBV2 combines with J gene TRBJ1-1; 10 bases align to TRBD1. The CDR3 extends over 15 amino acids. The V segment lost 1 base and the J segment 1 base; nucleotides outside the gene matches: 0. Germline V lookup: CDR1 SNHLY, CDR2 FYNNEI. In nucleotides, the CDR3 is TGTGCCAGCAGTGAAGGGGACAGGGGGAACACTGAAGCTTTCTTT. Translating gives CASSEGDRGNTEAFF.

This clonotype was seen repeatedly, ten times or more. The chain carries TRBV20-1 and TRBJ1-6, with 7 bases identical to TRBD1. This CDR3 region has 16 residues. Germline CDR1 DFQATT, CDR2 SNEGSKA (reference sequence). The V gene end was trimmed by 3 bases and the J gene end by 7 bases; junction bases not matched to a gene: 12. CDR3 DNA sequence: TGCAGTGCTAGGGAGGACAGGATCCTGCGAAATTCACCCCTCCACTTT. Translating gives CSAREDRILRNSPLHF.

At least ten counts were recorded for this clonotype. The chain recombines TRBV7-2 with TRBJ2-5; TRBD2 aligns across 8 bases. Germline-derived CDR1 and CDR2 are SGHTA and FQGNSA. Unmatched junction bases numbered 15, after V lost 7 bases and J lost 5 bases. The CDR3 has 16 residues. In nucleotides, the CDR3 is TGTGCCAGCACGAAGAACGGCGGGGGGATTTCGGAGACCCAGTACTTC. Translated: CASTKNGGGISETQYF.

This clonotype has a count of ten or more. The CDR3 sequence is CAIREGLAVETQYF. CDR3 DNA: TGTGCCATCAGGGAGGGACTAGCGGTGGAGACCCAGTACTTC. The rearrangement uses TRBV10-3 and TRBJ2-5, with 11 positions matching TRBD2. Germline CDR1 and CDR2: ENHRY and SYGVKD. The V gene end was trimmed by 6 bases and the J gene end by 5 bases; junction bases not matched to a gene: 5. This CDR3 region has 14 residues.

As concerns this clonotype: A read error may be the cause here, since a much bigger clone is one base away. This chain joins TRBV3-1 and TRBJ1-5; D call uncertain. The CDR3 totals 12 residues. Germline CDR1 is LGHDT and CDR2 is YNNKEL (reference sequence). CDR3 loop: CASSQGNQPQNF. CDR3 nucleotides: TGTGCCAGCAGCCAAGGGAACCAGCCCCAGAATTTT.

This clonotype has at least ten counts. The chain recombines TRBV5-1 with TRBJ2-7, with D perhaps matching TRBD2 (7 bases). Germline CDR1 is SGHRS and CDR2 is YFSETQ. The CDR3 has 16 residues. Trimming shortened V by 4 bases and J by 3 bases, and 20 bases separated the two germline ends. CDR3 sequence reads: CASSPGASGDLYEQYF. In nucleotides, the CDR3 is TGCGCCAGCAGCCCGGGGGCTAGCGGAGATCTCTACGAGCAGTACTTC.

This clonotype came up many times. This sequence joins TRBV10-2 and TRBJ2-7; TRBD1 agrees at 10 bases. V trimming: 6 bases; J trimming: 3 bases; junction bases outside the gene matches: 2. This CDR3 is 13 amino acids long. Germline V gene lookup returns CDR1 WSHSY and CDR2 SAAADI. In DNA, the CDR3 is TGCGCCAGCAGCGGGGACAGGGGCTACGAGCAGTACTTC. Translation gives CASSGDRGYEQYF.

A few counts support this clonotype. Possible read error: a much larger clone is one base away. The V and J genes are TRBV11-3 and TRBJ2-6; tentatively, D is TRBD1 (5 bases). The CDR3 spans 15 residues. Germline CDR1 SGHNT, CDR2 YENEEA. The CDR3 DNA reads as TGTGCCAGCAGCCAAGATAGCTCTGGGGCCAAAGTCCTGACTTTC. Protein sequence: CASSQDSSGAKVLTF.

This clonotype was recorded at least ten times. The chain combines TRBV19 with TRBJ1-1; perhaps TRBD1 as D (6 bases). This CDR3 region has 15 residues. The V gene's germline CDR1 is LNHDA and CDR2 SQIVND (reference sequence). V dropped 1 base and J dropped 1 base, with 10 bases sitting between them. CDR3 loop: CASSIAGGENTEAFF. The CDR3 region has the DNA TGTGCCAGTAGTATAGCCGGGGGCGAGAACACTGAAGCTTTCTTT.

This clonotype has ten or more counts. The rearrangement uses TRBV20-1 and TRBJ2-7; 8 positions agree with TRBD2. CDR1 and CDR2 (germline): DFQATT, SNEGSKA (reference sequence). V shed 5 bases and J 3 bases; nucleotides not matched to a gene: 12. CDR3 length: 15 amino acids. The CDR3 reads CSAAIGASGRYEQYF. The CDR3 DNA sequence: TGCAGTGCTGCAATAGGTGCTAGCGGGCGCTACGAGCAGTACTTC.

This clonotype was detected many times. The chain combines TRBV27 with TRBJ1-4; no clear D gene. The V and J ends lost 4 bases and 3 bases respectively, with 6 bases between them. The V gene's germline CDR1 is MNHEY and CDR2 SMNVEV (reference sequence). This CDR3 spans 13 amino acids. The CDR3: CASSSPPNEKLFF. The CDR3 DNA is TGTGCCAGCAGTTCTCCCCCTAATGAAAAACTGTTTTTT.

This clonotype was picked up many times. The chain couples TRBV5-1 to TRBJ1-2; D might be TRBD1 (5 bases). CDR1 is SGHRS and CDR2 is YFSETQ in the germline V gene. V lost 4 bases to trimming and J lost 2 bases, with 12 bases between them. The CDR3 runs to 14 residues. The CDR3 protein is CASSSRDSNYGYTF. The CDR3 bases are TGCGCCAGCAGCAGCCGGGACTCGAACTATGGCTACACCTTC. Combining the CDR3 with reference TRBV5-1 and TRBJ1-2 gives the whole variable domain KAGVTQTPRYLIKTRGQQVTLSCSPISGHRSVSWYQQTPGQGLQFLFEYFSETQRNKGNFPGRFSGRQFSNSRSEMNVSTLELGDSALYLCASSSRDSNYGYTFGSGTRLTVV.

This clonotype has ten or more counts. This chain connects TRBV7-9 to TRBJ2-4, with D hard to call. Germline V lookup: CDR1 SEHNR, CDR2 FQNEAQ (reference sequence). The V gene lost 7 bases and the J gene lost 0 bases, with 13 bases spanning the gap. The CDR3 is 15 amino acids. As DNA, the CDR3 is TGTGCCAGCACCCCTCATCCCTTAGCCAAAAACATTCAGTACTTC. This encodes CASTPHPLAKNIQYF.

This clonotype was picked up a small number of times. The chain combines TRBV6-2 or TRBV6-3 with TRBJ1-5; 8 bases map to TRBD1. The CDR3 extends over 16 amino acids. Per the germline V gene, CDR1 is MNHEY and CDR2 is SVGEGT. V was pared by 2 bases and J by 6 bases, with 9 bases of the junction left unmatched. Written as DNA, the CDR3 is TGTGCCAGCAGTTACGGTTTTGCAGGGGGCTTTCAGCCCCAGCATTTT. This codes for CASSYGFAGGFQPQHF.